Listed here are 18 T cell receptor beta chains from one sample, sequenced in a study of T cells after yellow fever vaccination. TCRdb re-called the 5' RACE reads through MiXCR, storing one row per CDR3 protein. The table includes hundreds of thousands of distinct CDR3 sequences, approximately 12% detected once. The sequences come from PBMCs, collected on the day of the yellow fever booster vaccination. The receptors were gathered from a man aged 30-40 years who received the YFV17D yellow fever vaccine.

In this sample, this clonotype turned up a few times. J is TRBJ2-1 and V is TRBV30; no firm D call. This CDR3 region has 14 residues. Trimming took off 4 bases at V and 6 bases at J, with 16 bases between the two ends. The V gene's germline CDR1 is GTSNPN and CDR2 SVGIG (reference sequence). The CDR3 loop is CAWIRVGFGNEQFF. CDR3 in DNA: TGTGCCTGGATCCGAGTCGGGTTCGGCAATGAGCAGTTCTTC.

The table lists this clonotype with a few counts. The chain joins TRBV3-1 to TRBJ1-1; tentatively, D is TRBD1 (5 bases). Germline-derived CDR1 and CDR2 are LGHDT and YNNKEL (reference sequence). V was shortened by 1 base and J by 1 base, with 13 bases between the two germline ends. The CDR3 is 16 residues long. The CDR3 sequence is CASSQGRDSRNTEAFF. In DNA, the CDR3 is TGTGCCAGCAGCCAAGGAAGAGACAGCCGGAACACTGAAGCTTTCTTT. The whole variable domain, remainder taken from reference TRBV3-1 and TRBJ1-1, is DTAVSQTPKYLVTQMGNDKSIKCEQNLGHDTMYWYKQDSKKFLKIMFSYNNKELIINETVPNRFSPKSPDKAHLNLHINSLELGDSAVYFCASSQGRDSRNTEAFFGQGTRLTVV.

For the CDR3, the DNA is TGTGCCATCAGTGAGGGGGACGGGGCCGGGGGGGAGCAGTTCTTC. Amino acids: CAISEGDGAGGEQFF. This chain connects TRBV10-3 to TRBJ2-1, with 7 positions matching TRBD2. Germline CDR1 and CDR2: ENHRY and SYGVKD. The CDR3 runs 15 residues. Unmatched junction bases numbered 11, after V lost 2 bases and J lost 10 bases.

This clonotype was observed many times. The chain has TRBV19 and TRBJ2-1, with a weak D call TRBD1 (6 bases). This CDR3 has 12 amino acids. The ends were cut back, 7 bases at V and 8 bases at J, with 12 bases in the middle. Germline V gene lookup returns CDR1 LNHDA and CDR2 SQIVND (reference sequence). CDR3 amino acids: CASKGQGHEQFF. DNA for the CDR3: TGTGCCAGTAAAGGCCAGGGGCATGAGCAGTTCTTC.

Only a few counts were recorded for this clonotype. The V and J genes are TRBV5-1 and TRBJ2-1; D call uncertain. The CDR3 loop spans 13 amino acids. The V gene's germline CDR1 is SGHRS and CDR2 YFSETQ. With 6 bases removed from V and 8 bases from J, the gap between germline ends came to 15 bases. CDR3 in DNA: TGCGCCAGCAAAAAGCTCGATTCCGATGAGCAGTTCTTC. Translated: CASKKLDSDEQFF.

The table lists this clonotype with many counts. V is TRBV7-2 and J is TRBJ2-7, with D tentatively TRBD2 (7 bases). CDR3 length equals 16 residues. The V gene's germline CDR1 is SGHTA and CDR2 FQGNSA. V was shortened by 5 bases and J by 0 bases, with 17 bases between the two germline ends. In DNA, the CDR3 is TGTGCCAGCAGCGAACGGGGGGCATTGGGCTCCTACGAGCAGTACTTC. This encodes CASSERGALGSYEQYF.

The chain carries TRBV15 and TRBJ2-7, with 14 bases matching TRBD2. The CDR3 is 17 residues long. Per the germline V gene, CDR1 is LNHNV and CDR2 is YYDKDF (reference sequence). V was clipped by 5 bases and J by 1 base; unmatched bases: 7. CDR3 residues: CATSGGLAGGGSYEQYF. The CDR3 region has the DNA TGTGCCACCAGCGGCGGACTAGCGGGAGGAGGGTCCTACGAGCAGTACTTC. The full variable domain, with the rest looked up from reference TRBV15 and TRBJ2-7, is DAMVIQNPRYQVTQFGKPVTLSCSQTLNHNVMYWYQQKSSQAPKLLFHYYDKDFNNEADTPDNFQSRRPNTSFCFLDIRSPGLGDTAMYLCATSGGLAGGGSYEQYFGPGTRLTVT.

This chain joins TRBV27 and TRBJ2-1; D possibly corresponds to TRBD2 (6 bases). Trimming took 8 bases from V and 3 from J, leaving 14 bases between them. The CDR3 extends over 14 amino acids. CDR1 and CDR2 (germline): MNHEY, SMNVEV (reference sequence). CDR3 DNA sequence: TGTGCCAGCGTACCGTGGCGGGGCTACAATGAGCAGTTCTTC. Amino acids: CASVPWRGYNEQFF.

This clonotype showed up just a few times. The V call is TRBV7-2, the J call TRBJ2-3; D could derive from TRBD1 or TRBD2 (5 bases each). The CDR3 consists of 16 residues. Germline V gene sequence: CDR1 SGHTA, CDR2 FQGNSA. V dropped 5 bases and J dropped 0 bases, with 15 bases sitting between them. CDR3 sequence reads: CASSPGGGWSTDTQYF. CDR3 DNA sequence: TGTGCCAGCAGCCCCGGTGGGGGTTGGAGCACAGATACGCAGTATTTT.

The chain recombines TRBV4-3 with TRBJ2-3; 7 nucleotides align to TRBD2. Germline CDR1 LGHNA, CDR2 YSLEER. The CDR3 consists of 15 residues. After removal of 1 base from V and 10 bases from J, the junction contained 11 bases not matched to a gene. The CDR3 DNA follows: TGCGCCAGCAGCCAAGTTAATGGTGGGGGGGATGCGCAGTATTTT. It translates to CASSQVNGGGDAQYF.

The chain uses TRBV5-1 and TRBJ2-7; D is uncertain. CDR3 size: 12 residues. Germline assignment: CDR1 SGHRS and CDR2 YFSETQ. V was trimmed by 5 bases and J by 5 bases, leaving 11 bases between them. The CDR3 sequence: CASRASENEQYF. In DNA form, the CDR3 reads TGCGCCAGCAGGGCAAGTGAGAACGAGCAGTACTTC.

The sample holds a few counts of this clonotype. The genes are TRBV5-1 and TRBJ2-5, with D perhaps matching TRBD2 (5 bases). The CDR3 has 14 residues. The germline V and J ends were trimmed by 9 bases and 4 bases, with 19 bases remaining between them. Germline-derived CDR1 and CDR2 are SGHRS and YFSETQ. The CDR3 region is CATRAGRTRETQYF. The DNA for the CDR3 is TGCGCCACCCGGGCGGGTCGTACTAGAGAGACCCAGTACTTC. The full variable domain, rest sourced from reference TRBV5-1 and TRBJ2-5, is KAGVTQTPRYLIKTRGQQVTLSCSPISGHRSVSWYQQTPGQGLQFLFEYFSETQRNKGNFPGRFSGRQFSNSRSEMNVSTLELGDSALYLCATRAGRTRETQYFGPGTRLLVL.

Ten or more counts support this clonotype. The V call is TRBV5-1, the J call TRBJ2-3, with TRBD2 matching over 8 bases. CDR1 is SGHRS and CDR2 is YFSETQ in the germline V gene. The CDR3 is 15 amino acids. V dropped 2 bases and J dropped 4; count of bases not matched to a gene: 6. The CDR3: CASSLTGLVADTQYF. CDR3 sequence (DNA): TGCGCCAGCAGCTTAACGGGACTAGTTGCAGATACGCAGTATTTT.

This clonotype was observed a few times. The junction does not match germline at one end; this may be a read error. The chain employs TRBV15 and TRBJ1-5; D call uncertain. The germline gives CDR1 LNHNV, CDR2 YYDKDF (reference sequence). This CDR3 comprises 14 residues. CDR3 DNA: TGTGCCACCAGAAGAGGTTATAGCAATCAGCCCCAGCATTTT. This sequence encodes CATRRGYSNQPQHF.

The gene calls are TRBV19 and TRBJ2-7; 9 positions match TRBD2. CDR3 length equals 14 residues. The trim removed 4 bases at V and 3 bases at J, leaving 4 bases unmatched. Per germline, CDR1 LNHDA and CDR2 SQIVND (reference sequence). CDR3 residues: CASSTGTSSYEQYF. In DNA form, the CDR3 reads TGTGCCAGTAGTACCGGGACTAGCAGCTACGAGCAGTACTTC.

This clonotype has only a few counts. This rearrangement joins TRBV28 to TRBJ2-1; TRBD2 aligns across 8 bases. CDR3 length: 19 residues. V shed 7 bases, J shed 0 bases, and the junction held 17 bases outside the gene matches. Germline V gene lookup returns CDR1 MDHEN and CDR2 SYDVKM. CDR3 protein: CASISGSLIGTSSYNEQFF. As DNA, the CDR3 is TGTGCCAGCATCTCGGGGTCATTAATAGGGACTAGCTCCTACAATGAGCAGTTCTTC.

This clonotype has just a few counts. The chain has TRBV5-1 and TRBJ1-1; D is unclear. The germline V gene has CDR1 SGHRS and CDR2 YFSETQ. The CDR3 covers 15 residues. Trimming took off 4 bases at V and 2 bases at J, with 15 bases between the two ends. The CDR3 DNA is TGCGCCAGCAGCCCGGAGGTAGGACTAAACACTGAAGCTTTCTTT. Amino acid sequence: CASSPEVGLNTEAFF.

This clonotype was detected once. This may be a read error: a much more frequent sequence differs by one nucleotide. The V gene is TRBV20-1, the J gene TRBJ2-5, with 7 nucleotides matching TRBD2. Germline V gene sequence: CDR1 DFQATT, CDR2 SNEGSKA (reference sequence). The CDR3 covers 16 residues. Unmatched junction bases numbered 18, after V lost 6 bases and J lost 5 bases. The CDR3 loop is CSATALRAGSLETQYF. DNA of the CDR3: TGCAGTGCCACCGCTTTAAGAGCGGGATCTCTGGAGACCCAGTACTTC.